This T cell receptor beta chain is drawn from a study of blood T cell repertoires in COVID-19. Overall study context: The United States, Italy and Spain supplied acute and convalescent COVID-19 samples. From T cells, B-cell-depleted T cells, or PBMCs came the material, which was cDNA or gDNA.

As originally analysed: Nucleated cell counts were estimated from reference gene primer amplification. Sequencing was performed with immunoSEQ multiplex PCR; in TCRdb, only in-frame clones are kept and a portion is missing. The V and J calls and clone size were taken over from that table, and D and trimming were inferred from the DNA. This table holds some 200,000 clones, around 82% found once. Germline CDR1 reads LGHDT; CDR2 reads YNNKEL (reference sequence). V lost 2 bases and J 10 bases, leaving 14 bases between the germline ends. This CDR3 region has 14 residues. The sequencing input was peripheral blood. V is TRBV3-1 (or the pseudogene TRBV3-2) and J is TRBJ1-4; the D is unclear. The clonotype originates from a woman in her sixties or seventies with acute or convalescent COVID-19. CDR3 protein: CASSQTELPGKLFF. Here the CDR3 DNA reads TGTGCCAGCAGCCAAACAGAGTTACCAGGAAAACTGTTTTTT.